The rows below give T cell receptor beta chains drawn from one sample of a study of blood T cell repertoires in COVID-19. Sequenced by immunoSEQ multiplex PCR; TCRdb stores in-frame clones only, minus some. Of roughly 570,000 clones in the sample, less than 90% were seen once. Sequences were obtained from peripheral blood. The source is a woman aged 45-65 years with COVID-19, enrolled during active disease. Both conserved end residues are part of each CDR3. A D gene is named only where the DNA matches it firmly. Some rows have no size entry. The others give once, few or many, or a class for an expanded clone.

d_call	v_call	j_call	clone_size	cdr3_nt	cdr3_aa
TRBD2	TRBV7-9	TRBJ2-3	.	TGTGCCAGCAGCCCCTCAATAGCGGGGGGGCTCTCAGATACGCAGTATTTT	CASSPSIAGGLSDTQYF
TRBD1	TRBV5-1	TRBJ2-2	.	TGCGCCAGCAGCTTGACAGGGGAAACCGGGGAGCTGTTTTTT	CASSLTGETGELFF
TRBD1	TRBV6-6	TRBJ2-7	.	TGTGCCAGCAGGAAGACCGGGACAGGGGTTACCTACGAGCAGTACTTC	CASRKTGTGVTYEQYF
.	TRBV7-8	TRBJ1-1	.	TGTGCCAGCAGCTTCCGCTTGGGAGGGAACACTGAAGCTTTCTTT	CASSFRLGGNTEAFF
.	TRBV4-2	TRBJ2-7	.	TGTGCCAGCAGCTTCGGCTACGAGCAGTACTTC	CASSFGYEQYF
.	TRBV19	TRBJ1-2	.	TGTGCCACCGCATCGACGGGGCGGGGAGGCTACACCTTC	CATASTGRGGYTF
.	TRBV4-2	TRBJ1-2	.	TGTGCCAGCAGCCCGTCCGGGGACTATGGCTACACCTTC	CASSPSGDYGYTF
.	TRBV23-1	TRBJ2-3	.	TGCGCCAGCAGTCAAGGACACTCGACCGCCACAGATACGCAGTATTTT	CASSQGHSTATDTQYF
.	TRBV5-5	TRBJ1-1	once	TGTGCCAGCAGGTTCCCAGGGGACACTGAAGCTTTCTTT	CASRFPGDTEAFF
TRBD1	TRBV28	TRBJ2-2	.	TGTGCCACGTGTCGACCGGGACAGATGAACACCGGGGAGCTGTTTTTT	CATCRPGQMNTGELFF
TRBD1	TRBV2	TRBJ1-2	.	TGTGCCAGCAGCCCCTCATGGACAGGTGGCTACACCTTC	CASSPSWTGGYTF
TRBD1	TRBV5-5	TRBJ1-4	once	TGTGCCAGCAGCTTACGTCCCGGGACAGGGACTGCAACTAATGAAAAACTGTTTTTT	CASSLRPGTGTATNEKLFF
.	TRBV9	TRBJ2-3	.	TGTGCCAGCAGCGACCCGGGGGATACGCAGTATTTT	CASSDPGDTQYF
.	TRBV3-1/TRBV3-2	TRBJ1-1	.	TGTGCCAGCAGCCCCTTGTCTCGTCCGGACACTGAAGCTTTCTTT	CASSPLSRPDTEAFF
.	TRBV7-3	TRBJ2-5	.	TGTGCCAGCAGCTTAGGGCGGGGACGATCCCAAGAGACCCAGTACTTC	CASSLGRGRSQETQYF
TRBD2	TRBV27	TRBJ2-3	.	TGTGCCAGCAGTCTTTGGGAGGGCCAGGGAGATACGCAGTATTTT	CASSLWEGQGDTQYF
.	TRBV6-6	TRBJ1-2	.	TGTGCCAGCAGTGCCGACAGCTTAAATAACTATGGCTACACCTTC	CASSADSLNNYGYTF
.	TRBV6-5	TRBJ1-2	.	TGTGCCACCACACCGACAGGCAACCACTATGGCTACACCTTC	CATTPTGNHYGYTF
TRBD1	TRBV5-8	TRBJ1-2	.	TGTGCCAGCAGCTACAGGGGGCATGGCTACACCTTC	CASSYRGHGYTF
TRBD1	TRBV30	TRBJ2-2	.	TGTGCCTGGACGGACAGGGCGATCGGGGAGCTGTTTTTT	CAWTDRAIGELFF
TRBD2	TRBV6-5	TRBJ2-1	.	TGTGCCAGCAAAAGCGGGGGGGCCGTAAATGAGCAGTTCTTC	CASKSGGAVNEQFF
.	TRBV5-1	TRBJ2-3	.	TGCGCCAGCAGCTTGGGCCTGGGACTGACGCAGTATTTT	CASSLGLGLTQYF
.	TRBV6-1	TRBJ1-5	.	TGTGCCAGCAGTGAAGCTGGGGGCTATAGCAATCAGCCCCAGCATTTT	CASSEAGGYSNQPQHF
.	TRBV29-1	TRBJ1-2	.	TGCAGCGTTCTGGTGGTCGGTCTCGGCGGCTATGGCTACACCTTC	CSVLVVGLGGYGYTF
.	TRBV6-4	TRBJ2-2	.	TGTGCCAGCAGGGGGCCCGGCACCGGGGAGCTGTTTTTT	CASRGPGTGELFF
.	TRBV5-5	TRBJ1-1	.	TGTGCCAGCAGCCGTTCGGGGGGAAACACTGAAGCTTTCTTT	CASSRSGGNTEAFF
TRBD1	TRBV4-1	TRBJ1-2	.	TGCGCCAGCAGCCACCATCAGGGGGCGGATGGCTACACCTTC	CASSHHQGADGYTF
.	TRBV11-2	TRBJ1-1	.	TGTGCCAGCAGCGAGGAGATTGATCCTGAAGCTTTCTTT	CASSEEIDPEAFF
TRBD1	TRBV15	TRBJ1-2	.	TGTGCCACCAGCAGAGATCGTGGAGTTGGAGGGGGCGCTTATCGCTATGGCTACACCTTC	CATSRDRGVGGGAYRYGYTF
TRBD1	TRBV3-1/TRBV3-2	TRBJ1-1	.	TGTGCCAGCAGCCAGGCCGGGACAGGGAAGAAGAACACTGAAGCTTTCTTT	CASSQAGTGKKNTEAFF
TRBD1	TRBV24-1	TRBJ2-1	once	TGTGCCACCAGTGTTCGGACAGGGCATGGCGATGAGCAGTTCTTC	CATSVRTGHGDEQFF